One sample yielded the 15 T cell receptor beta chains listed below, sequenced in a study of follicular helper T cells after annual influenza vaccination. Sequenced by immunoSEQ multiplex PCR; TCRdb stores in-frame clones only, minus some. This table has about 2,100 clones, about 77% appearing once. The time point is: 2015-2016 season, pre-vaccination. Sequencing was performed on CXCR5+ CD38+ circulating T follicular helper cells from blood, taken on the day of influenza vaccination. Subset reported: circulating Tfh, non-naive CD4+CXCR5+PD-1+ (ICOS+CD38+ or ICOS-CD38-). These receptors all come from an adult who received the influenza vaccine.

The sample holds a few counts of this clone. The chain links TRBV18 to TRBJ2-7; no clear D. This CDR3 contains 14 residues. Per the germline V gene, CDR1 is KGHSH and CDR2 is LQKENI. Deletions cut 3 bases from V and 3 bases from J, with 12 bases between. In DNA, the CDR3 is TGTGCCAGCTCACCCTCGGGTCAGAACTACGAGCAGTACTTC. It is translated as CASSPSGQNYEQYF.

The V and J genes are TRBV6-1 and TRBJ2-7; the D call may be TRBD1 or TRBD2 (5 bases each). The V and J ends lost 5 bases and 8 bases respectively, with 13 bases between them. The CDR3 consists of 12 residues. Per germline, CDR1 MNHNS and CDR2 SASEGT. CDR3 protein: CASSPGGRKQYF. The CDR3 DNA reads TGTGCCAGCAGTCCTGGGGGTAGGAAGCAGTACTTC.

The chain recombines TRBV7-2 with TRBJ2-2; 8 nucleotides match TRBD1. CDR1 is SGHTA and CDR2 is FQGNSA in the germline V gene. Germline trimming cut 2 bases from V and 5 bases from J; bases unmatched to any gene: 7. CDR3 size: 16 residues. The CDR3, as DNA: TGTGCCAGCAGCTTAATGCAGGGGGCGAGGACCGGGGAGCTGTTTTTT. Translation gives CASSLMQGARTGELFF.

The chain links TRBV2 to TRBJ2-5; a weak D match, TRBD1 (5 bases). CDR3 size: 13 residues. CDR1 SNHLY and CDR2 FYNNEI come from the germline V gene. With 3 bases removed from V and 3 bases from J, the gap between germline ends came to 8 bases. CDR3 sequence: CASSDYRKETQYF. Written as DNA, the CDR3 is TGTGCCAGCAGTGACTACAGGAAAGAGACCCAGTACTTC. The full variable domain, rest sourced from reference TRBV2 and TRBJ2-5, is EPEVTQTPSHQVTQMGQEVILRCVPISNHLYFYWYRQILGQKVEFLVSFYNNEISEKSEIFDDQFSVERPDGSNFTLKIRSTKLEDSAMYFCASSDYRKETQYFGPGTRLLVL.

As regards this clone: The likely explanation is a read error, given a far larger clone one base away. This sample includes further DNA sequences coding for the same CDR3. The chain combines TRBV5-1 with TRBJ2-7, with D possibly being TRBD2 (5 bases). Germline lookup yields CDR1 SGHRS and CDR2 YFSETQ. The CDR3 has 15 residues. V was clipped by 4 bases and J by 5 bases, with 19 bases between them. The CDR3 loop is CASSLALSAINEQYF. Here the CDR3 DNA reads TGCGCCAGCAGCCTAGCCCTTTCAGCGATCAACGAGCAGTACTTC.

The chain combines TRBV7-9 with TRBJ2-3, with D possibly being TRBD2 (6 bases). Trimming pared 5 bases from V and 14 bases from J, leaving 20 bases between. CDR1 is SEHNR and CDR2 is FQNEAQ in the germline V gene (reference sequence). The CDR3 runs to 13 residues. The CDR3 loop reads CASSLRRGEEGYF. DNA of the CDR3: TGTGCCAGCAGCCTCCGAAGAGGGGAGGAGGGGTATTTT.

The rearrangement joins TRBV11-2 to TRBJ2-2; D gene ambiguous. V dropped 7 bases and J dropped 4 bases, with 16 bases sitting between them. Germline CDR1 SGHAT, CDR2 FQNNGV. CDR3 length: 15 residues. CDR3 nucleotides: TGTGCCAGCACCCAACGGTTGGTTTCCACCGGGGAGCTGTTTTTT. Encoded protein: CASTQRLVSTGELFF.

The chain carries TRBV9 and TRBJ1-2, with D uncertain. The CDR3 has 13 residues. Germline V lookup: CDR1 SGDLS, CDR2 YYNGEE. V lost 4 bases to trimming and J lost 8 bases, with 15 bases between them. In nucleotides, the CDR3 is TGTGCCAGCAGCCAACAAGTGGGGAGAGGCTACACCTTC. It yields the protein CASSQQVGRGYTF.

This chain links TRBV5-1 with TRBJ2-2; the D is unclear. Trimming removed 0 bases at V and 4 bases at J, with 10 bases between. The germline V gene has CDR1 SGHRS and CDR2 YFSETQ. The CDR3 extends over 15 amino acids. The CDR3 sequence is CASSLGSIGTGELFF. The DNA of the CDR3 is TGCGCCAGCAGCTTGGGTAGTATCGGCACCGGGGAGCTGTTTTTT. Filled out from reference TRBV5-1 and TRBJ2-2, the complete variable domain reads KAGVTQTPRYLIKTRGQQVTLSCSPISGHRSVSWYQQTPGQGLQFLFEYFSETQRNKGNFPGRFSGRQFSNSRSEMNVSTLELGDSALYLCASSLGSIGTGELFFGEGSRLTVL.

The V and J genes are TRBV28 and TRBJ2-3, with 9 bases aligning to TRBD1. The trim removed 7 bases at V and 3 bases at J, leaving 8 bases unmatched. The CDR3 runs 15 residues. The germline gives CDR1 MDHEN, CDR2 SYDVKM. The CDR3 DNA follows: TGTGCCAGCATCGGGGGACAGGGAATTACAGATACGCAGTATTTT. Amino acid sequence: CASIGGQGITDTQYF.

The V gene is TRBV7-8, the J gene TRBJ2-2, with no clear D. Deletions cut 4 bases from V and 7 bases from J, with 10 bases between. Germline CDR1 SGHVS, CDR2 FQNEAQ. The CDR3 is 13 amino acids. CDR3 sequence reads: CASSSPGHGELFF. CDR3 coding DNA: TGTGCCAGCAGCTCCCCCGGGCACGGGGAGCTGTTTTTT.

This chain uses TRBV7-2 with TRBJ2-7, with D unclear. V gave up 1 base and J gave up 4 bases, with 11 bases separating them. The CDR3 is 14 amino acids. Per the germline V gene, CDR1 is SGHTA and CDR2 is FQGNSA. The CDR3 DNA is TGTGCCAGCAGCTTAGTTCTTAGCAGATACGAGCAGTACTTC. Its translation: CASSLVLSRYEQYF.

CDR3 in amino acids: CASSLGAGSRTGELFF. CDR3 DNA sequence: TGTGCCAGCAGCTTAGGGGCAGGGAGTCGCACCGGGGAGCTGTTTTTT. The chain recombines TRBV7-2 with TRBJ2-2; D tentatively fits TRBD1 or TRBD2 (5 bases each). The CDR3 length is 16 residues. With 1 base removed from V and 4 bases from J, the gap between germline ends came to 13 bases. Germline V CDR1 and CDR2: SGHTA, FQGNSA.

The chain uses TRBV7-2 and TRBJ2-7, with D perhaps TRBD1 (5 bases). The CDR3 covers 13 residues. Germline assignment: CDR1 SGHTA and CDR2 FQGNSA. Trimming took 5 bases from V and 3 from J, leaving 11 bases between them. The CDR3 DNA follows: TGTGCCAGCAGCAGCACGACAGACTACGAGCAGTACTTC. Translation gives CASSSTTDYEQYF.

V usage is TRBV7-2 and J usage is TRBJ2-5; TRBD2 matches 11 bases. CDR3 size: 15 residues. CDR1 and CDR2 (germline): SGHTA, FQGNSA. Trimming at V came to 5 bases and at J to 1 base, leaving 3 bases not matched to a gene. As DNA, the CDR3 is TGTGCCAGCAGCCGACTAGCGGGGATCCAAGAGACCCAGTACTTC. It specifies CASSRLAGIQETQYF.